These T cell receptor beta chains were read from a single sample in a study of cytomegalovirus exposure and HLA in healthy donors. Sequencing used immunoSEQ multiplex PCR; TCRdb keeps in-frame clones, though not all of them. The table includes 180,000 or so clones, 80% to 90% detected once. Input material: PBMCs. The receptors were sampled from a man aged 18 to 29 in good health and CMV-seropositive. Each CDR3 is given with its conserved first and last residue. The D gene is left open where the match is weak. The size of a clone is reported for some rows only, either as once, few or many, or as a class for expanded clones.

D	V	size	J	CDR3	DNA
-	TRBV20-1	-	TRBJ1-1	CSARDYVEAFF	TGCAGTGCTAGAGATTATGTGGAAGCTTTCTTT
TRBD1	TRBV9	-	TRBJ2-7	CASSVVSDRPAPTGCEQYF	TGTGCCAGCAGCGTAGTATCGGACAGGCCTGCGCCTACGGGGTGCGAGCAGTACTTC
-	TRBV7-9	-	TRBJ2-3	CASSIGGAADTQYF	TGTGCCAGCAGTATTGGGGGGGCCGCAGATACGCAGTATTTT
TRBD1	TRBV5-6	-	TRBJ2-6	CASTTGAGANVLTF	TGTGCCAGCACTACAGGGGCTGGGGCCAACGTCCTGACTTTC
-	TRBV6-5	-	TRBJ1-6	CASSPGHYDSPLHF	TGTGCCAGCAGCCCGGGACATTACGATTCACCCCTCCACTTT
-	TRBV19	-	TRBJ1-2	CASSMGRGYGYTF	TGTGCCAGTAGTATGGGACGGGGGTATGGCTACACCTTC
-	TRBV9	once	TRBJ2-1	CASSLQGLDEQFF	TGTGCCAGCAGCTTGCAGGGGCTCGATGAGCAGTTCTTC
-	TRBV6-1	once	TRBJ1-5	CASAPSQAGGQPQHF	TGTGCCAGCGCCCCGAGTCAGGCCGGGGGGCAGCCCCAGCATTTT
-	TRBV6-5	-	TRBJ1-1	CASSSPGEAFF	TGTGCCAGCAGTTCCCCGGGGGAAGCTTTCTTT
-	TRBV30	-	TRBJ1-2	CAWRITGRDGYTF	TGTGCCTGGAGGATCACAGGGCGTGATGGCTACACCTTC
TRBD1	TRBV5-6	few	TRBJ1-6	CASSGTGAGNSPLHF	TGTGCCAGCAGCGGGACAGGGGCTGGAAATTCACCCCTCCACTTT
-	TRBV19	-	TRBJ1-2	CASSIVGWFGYGYTF	TGTGCCAGTAGTATAGTTGGGTGGTTCGGGTATGGCTACACCTTC
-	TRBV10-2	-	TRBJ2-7	CASSGRQGGEQYF	TGCGCCAGCAGTGGCCGACAAGGGGGTGAGCAGTACTTC
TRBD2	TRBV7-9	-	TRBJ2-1	CASIQGLAGLYEQFF	TGTGCCAGCATCCAGGGCCTAGCGGGGTTATATGAGCAGTTCTTC
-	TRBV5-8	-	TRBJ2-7	CASSLYGQVNEQYF	TGTGCCAGCAGCTTGTACGGACAAGTTAACGAGCAGTACTTC
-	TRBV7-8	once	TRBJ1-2	CASSRGFYGYTF	TGTGCCAGCAGCAGAGGGTTCTATGGCTACACCTTC
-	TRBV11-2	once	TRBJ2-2	CASSLVSSANTGELFF	TGTGCCAGCAGCTTAGTCTCCAGCGCGAACACCGGGGAGCTGTTTTTT
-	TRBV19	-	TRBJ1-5	CASNPAGQPQHF	TGTGCCAGTAACCCTGCGGGGCAGCCCCAGCATTTT
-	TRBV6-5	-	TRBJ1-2	CASRGGERNYGYTF	TGTGCCAGCAGAGGGGGAGAGAGGAACTATGGCTACACCTTC
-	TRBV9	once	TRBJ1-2	CASSVGLQGSPTGYTF	TGTGCCAGCAGCGTAGGTCTTCAGGGCTCCCCCACTGGCTACACCTTC
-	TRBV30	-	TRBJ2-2	CAWVRVGELFF	TGTGCCTGGGTACGGGTCGGGGAGCTGTTTTTT
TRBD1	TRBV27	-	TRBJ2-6	CASSLFLDRVNGANVLTF	TGTGCCAGCAGTTTATTCCTCGACAGGGTCAATGGGGCCAACGTCCTGACTTTC
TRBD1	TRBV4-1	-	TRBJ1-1	CASSLSDRATEAFF	TGCGCCAGCAGCCTGTCGGACAGGGCGACTGAAGCTTTCTTT
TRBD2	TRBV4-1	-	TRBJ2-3	CASSFIAGGTDTQYF	TGCGCCAGCAGCTTTATAGCGGGGGGCACAGATACGCAGTATTTT
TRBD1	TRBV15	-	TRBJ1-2	CATSRVSKMGQYYGYTF	TGTGCCACCAGCAGAGTATCGAAAATGGGACAGTACTATGGCTACACCTTC
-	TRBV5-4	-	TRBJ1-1	CASSFGFFEAFF	TGTGCCAGCAGCTTCGGTTTTTTTGAAGCTTTCTTT
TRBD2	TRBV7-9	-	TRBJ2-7	CSSSLQLTGGGGDHEQYF	TGTTCCAGCAGCTTGCAACTGACCGGTGGCGGGGGGGACCACGAGCAGTACTTC
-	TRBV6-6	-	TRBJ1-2	CASSYSAVYGYTF	TGTGCCAGCAGTTACTCAGCCGTCTATGGCTACACCTTC
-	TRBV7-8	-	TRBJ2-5	CASREDGTPKETQYF	TGTGCCAGCAGGGAAGACGGGACTCCTAAAGAGACCCAGTACTTC
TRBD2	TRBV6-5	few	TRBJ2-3	CASSSTSGDTDTQYF	TGTGCCAGCAGTTCAACTAGCGGGGACACAGATACGCAGTATTTT
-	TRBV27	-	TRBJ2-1	CASSLFPGNEQFF	TGTGCCAGCAGTTTATTCCCGGGTAATGAGCAGTTCTTC
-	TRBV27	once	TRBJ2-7	CASSPSSAAPYEQYF	TGTGCCAGCAGCCCGAGTTCGGCAGCGCCCTACGAGCAGTACTTC
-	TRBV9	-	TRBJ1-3	CASSMGSDGNTIYF	TGTGCCAGCAGCATGGGGAGTGATGGAAACACCATATATTTT
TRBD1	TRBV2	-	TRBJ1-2	CASSGEKDRRGYGYTF	TGTGCCAGCAGCGGCGAGAAGGACAGGAGGGGATATGGCTACACCTTC
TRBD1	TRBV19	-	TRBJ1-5	CASSIRTGYSNQPQHF	TGTGCCAGTAGTATTCGGACAGGATATAGCAATCAGCCCCAGCATTTT
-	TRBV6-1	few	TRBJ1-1	CASSESGWRDTEAFF	TGTGCCAGCAGTGAGTCAGGCTGGAGGGACACTGAAGCTTTCTTT
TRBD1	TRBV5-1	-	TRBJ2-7	CASSLEVVGQGAYEQYF	TGCGCCAGCAGCTTGGAGGTTGTGGGACAGGGGGCGTACGAGCAGTACTTC
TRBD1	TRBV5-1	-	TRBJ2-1	CASSLTGQGYDEQFF	TGCGCCAGCAGCTTGACGGGACAGGGGTACGATGAGCAGTTCTTC
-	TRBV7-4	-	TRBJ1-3	CASSSQGPSSGNTIYF	TGTGCCAGCAGCTCACAGGGACCCAGCTCTGGAAACACCATATATTTT
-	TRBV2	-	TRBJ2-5	CASIGRETQYF	TGTGCCAGCATTGGGCGAGAGACCCAGTACTTC
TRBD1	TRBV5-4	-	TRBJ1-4	CASSSGQGARTNEKLFF	TGTGCCAGCAGCTCGGGACAGGGGGCGAGGACTAATGAAAAACTGTTTTTT
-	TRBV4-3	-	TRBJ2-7	CASSQGTAGSSYEQYF	TGCGCCAGCAGCCAAGGGACCGCGGGGAGCTCCTACGAGCAGTACTTC
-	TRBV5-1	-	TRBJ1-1	CASSLGPGYENTEAFF	TGCGCCAGCAGCTTGGGCCCGGGTTATGAGAACACTGAAGCTTTCTTT